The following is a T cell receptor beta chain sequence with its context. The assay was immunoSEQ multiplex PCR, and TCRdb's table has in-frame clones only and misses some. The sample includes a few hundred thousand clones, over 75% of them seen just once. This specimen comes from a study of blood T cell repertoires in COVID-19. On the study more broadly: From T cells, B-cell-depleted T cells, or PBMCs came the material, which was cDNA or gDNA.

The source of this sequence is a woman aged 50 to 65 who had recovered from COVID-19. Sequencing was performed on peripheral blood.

The CDR3 DNA reads as TGTGCCTGGAGGGACTACGGGGAGACCCAGTACTTC. Residues: CAWRDYGETQYF. This chain joins TRBV30 and TRBJ2-5; possibly TRBD2 for D (6 bases). Trimming removed 3 bases at V and 5 bases at J, with 10 bases between. Germline CDR1 reads GTSNPN; CDR2 reads SVGIG (reference sequence). CDR3 length: 12 amino acids.